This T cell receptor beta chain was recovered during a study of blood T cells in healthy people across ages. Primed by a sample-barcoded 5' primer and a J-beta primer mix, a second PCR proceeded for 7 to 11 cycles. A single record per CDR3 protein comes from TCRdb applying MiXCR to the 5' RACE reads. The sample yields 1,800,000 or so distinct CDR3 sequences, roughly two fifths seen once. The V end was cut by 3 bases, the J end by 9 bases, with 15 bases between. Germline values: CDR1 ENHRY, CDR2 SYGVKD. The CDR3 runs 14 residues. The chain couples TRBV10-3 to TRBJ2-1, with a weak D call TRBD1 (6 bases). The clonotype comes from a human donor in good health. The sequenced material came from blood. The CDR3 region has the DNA TGTGCCATCAGTGACAGGGGAGCGATGGGTGAGCAGTTCTTC. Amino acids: CAISDRGAMGEQFF.